Shown below are 19 T cell receptor beta chains from a single sample sequenced in a study of Graves' ophthalmopathy and Graves' hyperthyroidism. For repertoire sequencing, the TCR beta CDR3 regions were amplified from RNA transcripts. Amplification began with first-round RT-PCR using HTBI primers, then second-round multiplex PCR was performed. TCRdb reprocessed the multiplex PCR reads with MiXCR, giving one entry per CDR3 protein. In the table there are about 700,000 distinct CDR3 sequences, 40% of which are singletons. The sample comprised peripheral blood. The origin of the receptors is an adult man with Graves' ophthalmopathy.

The rearrangement uses TRBV15 and TRBJ1-5; no reliable D call. There are 14 residues in the CDR3. V was trimmed by 3 bases and J by 5 bases, leaving 11 bases between them. In germline, CDR1 is LNHNV, CDR2 YYDKDF (reference sequence). DNA for the CDR3: TGTGCCACCAGCAGTGAAGCGGAGCATCAGCCCCAGCATTTT. Its translation: CATSSEAEHQPQHF.

This clonotype was detected ten times or more. The chain employs TRBV7-9 and TRBJ2-7; D is possibly TRBD1 or TRBD2 (6 bases each). Trimming stripped 4 bases from V and 7 bases from J, with 14 bases between. This CDR3 is built from 13 residues. From germline, CDR1 is SEHNR and CDR2 FQNEAQ (reference sequence). CDR3 loop: CASSWLGGVEQYF. The CDR3 DNA follows: TGTGCCAGCAGCTGGCTGGGGGGCGTGGAGCAGTACTTC.

J is TRBJ2-5 and V is TRBV10-3, with D possibly TRBD1 on 6 matching bases. Trimming shortened V by 6 bases and J by 1 base, and 9 bases separated the two germline ends. The CDR3 sequence is 13 residues long. CDR1 is ENHRY and CDR2 is SYGVKD in the germline V gene. This chain's CDR3 is CAIRTGLQETQYF. In nucleotides, the CDR3 is TGTGCCATCAGAACAGGGCTCCAAGAGACCCAGTACTTC.

V gene TRBV24-1 combines with J gene TRBJ1-5, with 9 bases matching TRBD1. The junction had 10 bases not matched to a gene; V was cut back by 11 bases and J by 12 bases. The CDR3 totals 12 residues. Per germline, CDR1 KGHDR and CDR2 SFDVKD. The CDR3 coding sequence is TGTGCCATCAACCCGGGACAGGGTGTCCAGCATTTT. This encodes CAINPGQGVQHF.

This clonotype was recorded a few times. The CDR3 protein is CASSQGQLYNSPLHF. The CDR3 nucleotides are TGTGCCAGCAGCCAAGGACAACTATATAATTCACCCCTCCACTTT. This chain uses TRBV7-2 with TRBJ1-6, with TRBD1 as a possible D gene (5 bases). Germline CDR1 SGHTA, CDR2 FQGNSA. Trimming shortened V by 5 bases and J by 4 bases, and 12 bases separated the two germline ends. The CDR3 is 15 amino acids.

The CDR3 DNA is TGTGCCAGCAGCGGGACAGGGGTACTCAACTATGGCTACACCTTC. It codes for CASSGTGVLNYGYTF. V is TRBV10-3 and J is TRBJ1-2, with TRBD1 matching over 10 bases. The CDR3 is 15 residues long. From germline, CDR1 is ENHRY and CDR2 SYGVKD. Germline trimming cut 10 bases from V and 2 bases from J; bases unmatched to any gene: 10.

The CDR3 DNA reads as TGTGCCATCAGTGAGGAGTCTCCTTTGGGCAGGGGGACTCCGTATGGCTACACCTTC. Its translation is CAISEESPLGRGTPYGYTF. The chain uses TRBV10-3 and TRBJ1-2, with 7 bases identical to TRBD1. Germline CDR1 is ENHRY and CDR2 is SYGVKD. The length of the CDR3 is 19 residues. V shed 2 bases and J 5 bases; nucleotides not matched to a gene: 20.

A word on this clonotype: A much larger clone sits a single nucleotide away, making a read error possible. The chain combines TRBV7-9 with TRBJ2-7; D tentatively reads TRBD1 or TRBD2 (5 bases each). From germline, CDR1 is SEHNR and CDR2 FQNEAQ (reference sequence). This CDR3 is built from 13 residues. The CDR3 nucleotides are TGTGCCAGCAGCTTAGCGCTGGGGGACGAGCAGTGCTTC. It yields the protein CASSLALGDEQCF.

Of note for this clonotype: One end of the junction is discordant with germline, which a read error may explain. The chain recombines TRBV10-3 with TRBJ1-2; 11 positions match TRBD1. Germline CDR1 and CDR2: ENHRY and SYGVKD. This CDR3 comprises 18 residues. As DNA, the CDR3 is TGTGCCAGCAGTTACCAAAGGACAGGGGGCACCGCCTACTATGGCTACACCTTC. Protein: CASSYQRTGGTAYYGYTF.

This clonotype was seen more than once but under ten times. The chain links TRBV6-5 to TRBJ2-7; D is ambiguous. V shed 5 bases and J shed 4 bases, with 15 bases lying between them. Germline V gives CDR1 MNHEY, CDR2 SVGAGI. This CDR3 is 14 amino acids long. The CDR3 DNA is TGTGCCAGCAGTAAACTGGGTGCATCATACGAGCAGTACTTC. Translation gives CASSKLGASYEQYF.

About this clonotype itself: The conserved phenylalanine or tryptophan normally closing the CDR3 is absent here, so this likely arose from a read error. The chain uses TRBV7-9 and TRBJ1-1, with D possibly being TRBD1 (5 bases). The V end lost 5 bases, the J end lost 8 bases, and 15 bases lay between the germline ends. Germline lookup yields CDR1 SEHNR and CDR2 FQNEAQ (reference sequence). The CDR3 contains 13 residues. CDR3: CASSLGRGLEAFL. Written as DNA, the CDR3 is TGTGCCAGCAGCCTAGGACGGGGCCTCGAAGCTTTCCTT.

Points on this clonotype: Since no conserved phenylalanine or tryptophan closes the CDR3, a read error is the likely cause. This chain links TRBV11-2 with TRBJ2-7; perhaps TRBD2 as D (6 bases). Germline CDR1 reads SGHAT; CDR2 reads FQNNGV. The CDR3 contains 14 residues. With 5 bases removed from V and 2 bases from J, the gap between germline ends came to 13 bases. The CDR3 nucleotides are TGTGCCAGCAGCCAAGGACCGGGAGCCTACGAGCAGTACCTC. Amino acids: CASSQGPGAYEQYL.

The chain uses TRBV24-1 and TRBJ1-5, with a weak D call TRBD1 (5 bases). The CDR3 has 14 residues. The germline CDR1 and CDR2 sequences are KGHDR and SFDVKD. V lost 7 bases, J lost 5 bases, and 14 bases lay in between. The CDR3 loop reads CATSVRDGDQPQHF. DNA of the CDR3: TGTGCCACCAGCGTCAGGGACGGCGATCAGCCCCAGCATTTT.

V gene TRBV19 combines with J gene TRBJ1-5; weak D call: TRBD1 (5 bases). Germline V gene data show CDR1 as LNHDA and CDR2 as SQIVND (reference sequence). There are 13 residues in the CDR3. V lost 10 bases and J lost 4, with 14 bases in between. CDR3 in amino acids: CAISTRANQPQHF. The CDR3 nucleotides are TGTGCCATTTCGACCAGGGCGAATCAGCCCCAGCATTTT. The whole variable domain, remainder taken from reference TRBV19 and TRBJ1-5, is DGGITQSPKYLFRKEGQNVTLSCEQNLNHDAMYWYRQDPGQGLRLIYYSQIVNDFQKGDIAEGYSVSREKKESFPLTVTSAQKNPTAFYLCAISTRANQPQHFGDGTRLSIL.

A word on this clonotype: The junction differs from germline at one of its ends, possibly a read error. The chain joins TRBV7-9 to TRBJ1-4; a possible D gene is TRBD1 (6 bases). This CDR3 contains 16 residues. Germline values: CDR1 SEHNR, CDR2 FQNEAQ (reference sequence). The CDR3: CASSQDRGRGHEKLFF. The CDR3 coding sequence is TGCGCCAGCAGCCAAGATCGCGGCAGGGGCCATGAAAAACTGTTTTTT.

The gene calls are TRBV7-2 and TRBJ1-6; the D gene is possibly TRBD1 (6 bases). V was shortened by 5 bases and J by 11 bases, with 16 bases between the two germline ends. Germline-derived CDR1 and CDR2 are SGHTA and FQGNSA. CDR3 length equals 14 residues. Here the CDR3 DNA reads TGTGCCAGCAGCCAAGACCACAGGGTGCCACCCCTCCACTTT. Amino acid sequence: CASSQDHRVPPLHF. Together with reference TRBV7-2 and TRBJ1-6, the CDR3 gives the full variable domain: GAGVSQSPSNKVTEKGKDVELRCDPISGHTALYWYRQSLGQGLEFLIYFQGNSAPDKSGLPSDRFSAERTGGSVSTLTIQRTQQEDSAVYLCASSQDHRVPPLHFGNGTRLTVT.

J is TRBJ2-6 and V is TRBV15; 11 bases match TRBD1. The germline V gene encodes CDR1 LNHNV and CDR2 YYDKDF (reference sequence). The CDR3 length is 19 residues. V dropped 0 bases and J dropped 13; count of bases not matched to a gene: 17. The CDR3 here is CATSREGWTGGNDNGVLTF. In DNA, the CDR3 is TGTGCCACCAGCAGAGAGGGTTGGACAGGGGGCAACGACAATGGTGTCCTGACTTTC.

The chain couples TRBV5-1 to TRBJ2-5, with TRBD1 identical over 7 bases. Per germline, CDR1 SGHRS and CDR2 YFSETQ. This CDR3 is built from 15 residues. J lost 4 bases, V lost 0 bases, and 6 bases had no gene match. This chain's CDR3 is CASSLEGGFGETQYF. In DNA, the CDR3 is TGCGCCAGCAGCTTGGAAGGGGGCTTCGGAGAGACCCAGTACTTC.

The rearrangement uses TRBV20-1 and TRBJ2-2; TRBD2 matches 12 bases. The ends lost 3 bases at V and 4 bases at J; junction bases unmatched: 9. The germline CDR1 and CDR2 sequences are DFQATT and SNEGSKA (reference sequence). The CDR3 covers 17 residues. CDR3 DNA sequence: TGCAGTGCTAGGCCCCCCGGGACTAGCGGGCCCACCGGGGAGCTGTTTTTT. Its translation: CSARPPGTSGPTGELFF.